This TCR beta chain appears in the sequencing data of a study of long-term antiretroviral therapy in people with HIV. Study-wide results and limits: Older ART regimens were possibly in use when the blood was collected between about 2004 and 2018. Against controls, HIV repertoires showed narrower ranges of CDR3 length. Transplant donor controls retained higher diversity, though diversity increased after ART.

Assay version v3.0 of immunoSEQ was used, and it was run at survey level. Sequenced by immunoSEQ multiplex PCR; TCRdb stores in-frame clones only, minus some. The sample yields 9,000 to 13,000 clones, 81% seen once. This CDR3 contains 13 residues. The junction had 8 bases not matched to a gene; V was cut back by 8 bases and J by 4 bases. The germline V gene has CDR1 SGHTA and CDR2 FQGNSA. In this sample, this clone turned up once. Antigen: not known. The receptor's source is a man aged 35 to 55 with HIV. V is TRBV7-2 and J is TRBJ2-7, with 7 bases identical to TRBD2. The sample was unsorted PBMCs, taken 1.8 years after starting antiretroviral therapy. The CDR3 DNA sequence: TGTGCCAGCGGCCTGGGGGGGAGTTACGAGCAGTACTTC. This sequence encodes CASGLGGSYEQYF.